This T cell receptor beta chain derives from a study of T-cell memory formation after mild COVID-19 (dated by TCRdb to about 2021). Concerning the study at large: TCR sequence clusters from the two donors were largely donor specific. The cohort comprised two young, previously healthy adult volunteers, one female and one male. In a couple of donors, T-cell clones that expanded and contracted after mild COVID-19 were tracked by sequencing TCRalpha and TCRbeta repertoires over time. What the research found in general, with its limitations: From day 15 to 85, contracting clones showed balanced CD4/CD8 phenotypes, whereas a second wave of clones that expanded from day 15 to 37 leaned towards CD4+. Some responding clones were found in pre-infection memory, which suggests that pre-existing cross-reactive memory T cells took part in the SARS-CoV-2 response. Contracting CD4+ clones were found mainly in CM and EM memory subsets, while CD8+ clones were enriched in EMRA. The study covered only a couple of mild cases, and larger cohorts including severe cases with pre-infection samples were considered necessary. The second-wave clones that peaked on day 37 were not confirmed to be SARS-CoV-2 specific.

A remark on this clonotype: Its specific antigen is unknown. No much larger clone exists at a distance of one base, and base qualities are not known.

The CDR3 numbers 15 residues from cysteine through phenylalanine. Here the CDR3 DNA is all that survives: 45 bases in frame from base 1. CDR1 SGHRS and CDR2 YFSETQ were looked up in the germline V gene. V was cut back by 0 bases and J by 3 bases, leaving a gap of 10 bases between them. Ficoll-Paque density gradient centrifugation was the method used to isolate PBMCs. The reads were generated on an Illumina NovaSeq 6000. Using 5'RACE with constant-segment primers, TCRalpha and TCRbeta cDNA libraries were constructed, with sample barcodes and unique molecular identifiers added in the process. RNA was extracted from every sample with Trizol reagent. The libraries were amplified in two PCR steps, and the second step added a second sample barcode and Illumina TruSeq adapters. Sequencing of the libraries was done on an Illumina NovaSeq, producing 2 x 150 bp paired-end reads. As for how the authors treated the data: The reads were demultiplexed and collapsed into UMI-guided consensus sequences using migec v1.2.7. Using mixcr v2.1.11, UMI consensuses were aligned to TRA and TRB V and J templates and then assembled into clonotypes. A clonotype was counted as expanded or contracted only when both edgeR and NoisET called the clonotype significant, with the noise models trained on biological replicates. For edgeR calls, the thresholds were a false discovery rate-adjusted p below 0.01 and a log2 fold-change of 1. PCA with hierarchical clustering of max-normalized trajectories of the 1000 most abundant clonotypes was used as exploratory dynamics analysis. Separately sequenced CD4+ and CD8+ repertoires were used to assign a CD4 or CD8 phenotype to each responding clone. TCRdb reanalyzed the raw reads on its own, using fastp at Q25 for trimming and MiXCR for clone calling, and kept in-frame beta chains. Rows merge per CDR3 protein into single entries with the most common DNA and genes. TCRdb, not the authors, supplied the V and J calls. The sample has about 110,000 distinct CDR3 sequences on record, about 20% of them singletons. About 42% of the sample is taken by the ten largest.

This sequence uses TRBV5-1 and TRBJ2-1; the D gene is perhaps TRBD2, on 5 matching bases. The source of this sequence is a man aged 18 to 29 who had mild COVID-19 (a few samples of this study predate the infection). The sample titles of this study are shuffled in the database, so cell type and time point are left out; the donor was told from shared clones. Sequenced: PBMCs or a T cell subset sorted from them (not recorded which). The base sequence is TGCGCCAGCAGCTTGGTGGAGGACCTCTACAATGAGCAGTTCTTC. Translated, this is CASSLVEDLYNEQFF. The CDR3, completed at both ends by the reference TRBV5-1 and TRBJ2-1 genes, gives the full variable domain KAGVTQTPRYLIKTRGQQVTLSCSPISGHRSVSWYQQTPGQGLQFLFEYFSETQRNKGNFPGRFSGRQFSNSRSEMNVSTLELGDSALYLCASSLVEDLYNEQFFGPGTRLTVL.